This T cell receptor beta chain emerged from a study of shared clonotypes between healthy human individuals. Notes on the study in general: Clonotypes that were shared across several donors made up around 5% of naive CD4 clonotypes.

Positive CCR7 selection of CD45RO-negative cells yielded the naive CD8 cells, and terminally differentiated effector memory CD45RA+ cells were excluded. On this clone itself: Its antigen is currently unknown. Other DNA sequences within the sample encode an identical CDR3.

This CDR3 has 13 residues. Trimming removed 0 bases at V and 2 bases at J, with 5 bases between. The germline V gene has CDR1 MNHEY and CDR2 SVGAGI. Sequenced by immunoSEQ multiplex PCR; TCRdb stores in-frame clones only, minus some. The table includes about 1,800,000 clones, over 85% detected once. The chain has TRBV6-5 and TRBJ2-7, with D unclear. The TCR originated in a man aged 18 to 30 in good health. Sequences were obtained from naive CD8+ T cells sorted from blood. This CDR3 is CASSYSGPYEQYF. The CDR3 region has the DNA TGTGCCAGCAGTTACTCCGGCCCCTACGAGCAGTACTTC.